The 26 T cell receptor beta chains below were found in one sample sequenced in a study of blood T cell repertoires in COVID-19. Profiling relied on immunoSEQ multiplex PCR, and the TCRdb table lists in-frame clones only, not all of them. The data show about 140,000 clones, with about 87% seen just once and about 1.5% held by the top ten. Sequenced material: peripheral blood. The receptors stem from a woman in her fifties or sixties with acute or convalescent COVID-19.

The chain employs TRBV4-2 and TRBJ2-7; 8 bases are a match to TRBD2. The J segment lost 3 bases and the V segment lost 0 bases, leaving 7 bases of the junction unmatched. Germline V gene sequence: CDR1 LGHNA, CDR2 YNFKEQ. The CDR3 extends over 16 amino acids. The CDR3 loop reads CASSQEGTSGFYEQYF. Here the CDR3 DNA reads TGTGCCAGCAGCCAAGAGGGGACTAGTGGGTTCTACGAGCAGTACTTC.

This sequence joins TRBV4-1 and TRBJ1-1; unclear D gene. CDR3 length: 14 residues. The V gene lost 4 bases and the J gene lost 1 base, with 10 bases spanning the gap. Germline CDR1 is MGHRA and CDR2 is YSYEKL. CDR3 DNA sequence: TGCGCCAGCAGCCTCAAGAACGGGAACACTGAAGCTTTCTTT. Protein sequence: CASSLKNGNTEAFF.

This clone was seen a single time. This chain connects TRBV7-9 to TRBJ1-2; D remains ambiguous. The germline V gene has CDR1 SEHNR and CDR2 FQNEAQ (reference sequence). Trimming took off 5 bases at V and 4 bases at J, with 5 bases between the two ends. The CDR3 totals 11 residues. CDR3 bases: TGTGCCAGCAGCCCGCGCTATGGCTACACCTTC. Translation gives CASSPRYGYTF.

The V and J genes are TRBV9 and TRBJ2-1; D is perhaps TRBD2 (9 bases). The length of the CDR3 is 20 residues. The V and J ends lost 1 base and 2 bases respectively, with 25 bases between them. In germline, CDR1 is SGDLS, CDR2 YYNGEE. Here the CDR3 DNA reads TGTGCCAGCAGCGTACGGGGGACAGGCCATAGCGGGAGTCCCTACAATGAGCAGTTCTTC. Protein: CASSVRGTGHSGSPYNEQFF.

This clone occurred a few times. This chain uses TRBV7-9 with TRBJ1-6; TRBD1 might be the D (6 bases). The V end was cut by 5 bases, the J end by 7 bases, with 12 bases between. This CDR3 comprises 14 residues. Germline V gene data show CDR1 as SEHNR and CDR2 as FQNEAQ (reference sequence). The CDR3 DNA sequence: TGTGCCAGCAGCCCGCCACAGGGAAATTCACCCCTCCACTTT. This translates into CASSPPQGNSPLHF.

For the CDR3, the DNA is TGTGCCAGCAGCTTAGAAATTAGCGGGGGGTACGACCTCTTAACCGGGGAGCTGTTTTTT. This codes for CASSLEISGGYDLLTGELFF. The chain combines TRBV11-3 with TRBJ2-2, with 10 bases fitting TRBD2. Germline V gives CDR1 SGHNT, CDR2 YENEEA. The CDR3 consists of 20 residues. With 0 bases clipped from V and 5 bases from J, the junction kept 15 bases outside the gene matches.

This clone was picked up one time. The gene calls are TRBV24-1 and TRBJ2-1, with D maybe TRBD2 (5 bases). Trimming cost V 5 bases and J 4 bases, with 11 bases left between them. Germline CDR1 reads KGHDR; CDR2 reads SFDVKD. CDR3 length: 14 amino acids. CDR3 DNA: TGTGCCACCAGTGCGGCTGGGAGTTACAATGAGCAGTTCTTC. Translation: CATSAAGSYNEQFF.

This chain uses TRBV7-2 with TRBJ1-5, with 10 bases identical to TRBD1. Germline V gene data show CDR1 as SGHTA and CDR2 as FQGNSA. The junction had 4 bases not matched to a gene; V was cut back by 2 bases and J by 3 bases. CDR3 size: 16 residues. The DNA of the CDR3 is TGTGCCAGCAGCTTAATGGGACAGGGGAACAATCAGCCCCAGCATTTT. Translating gives CASSLMGQGNNQPQHF. Supplemented by reference TRBV7-2 and TRBJ1-5, the full variable domain reads GAGVSQSPSNKVTEKGKDVELRCDPISGHTALYWYRQSLGQGLEFLIYFQGNSAPDKSGLPSDRFSAERTGGSVSTLTIQRTQQEDSAVYLCASSLMGQGNNQPQHFGDGTRLSIL.

V gene TRBV6-6 combines with J gene TRBJ2-7, with D maybe TRBD2 (5 bases). V lost 1 base and J lost 2, with 6 bases in between. The CDR3 sequence is 13 residues long. Germline V gene data show CDR1 as MNHNY and CDR2 as SVGAGI (reference sequence). The CDR3 here is CASSYFGTYEQYF. In DNA, the CDR3 is TGTGCCAGCAGTTACTTCGGGACCTACGAGCAGTACTTC.

This rearrangement joins TRBV4-2 to TRBJ2-3, with TRBD2 identical over 8 bases. V was pared by 1 base and J by 4 bases, with 4 bases of the junction left unmatched. This CDR3 is 15 amino acids long. Germline-derived CDR1 and CDR2 are LGHNA and YNFKEQ. The chain's CDR3 is CASSQAGGAPDTQYF. The CDR3 region has the DNA TGTGCCAGCAGCCAAGCCGGGGGGGCCCCAGATACGCAGTATTTT.

The genes are TRBV6-5 and TRBJ1-6, with a possible D match to TRBD1 (5 bases). Germline loops: CDR1 MNHEY, CDR2 SVGAGI. The V gene lost 0 bases and the J gene lost 13 bases, with 10 bases spanning the gap. The CDR3 is 13 residues long. The CDR3 region is CASSYSIGGPLHF. The CDR3 DNA sequence: TGTGCCAGCAGTTACTCGATCGGGGGTCCCCTCCACTTT.

The rearrangement joins TRBV5-1 to TRBJ1-3; no firm D call. The V gene's germline CDR1 is SGHRS and CDR2 YFSETQ. The CDR3 spans 15 residues. V was pared by 4 bases and J by 7 bases, with 18 bases between. CDR3: CASSRTLGAGNTIYF. The DNA for the CDR3 is TGCGCCAGCAGCCGGACCTTGGGAGCAGGCAACACCATATATTTT. Together with reference TRBV5-1 and TRBJ1-3, the CDR3 gives the full variable domain: KAGVTQTPRYLIKTRGQQVTLSCSPISGHRSVSWYQQTPGQGLQFLFEYFSETQRNKGNFPGRFSGRQFSNSRSEMNVSTLELGDSALYLCASSRTLGAGNTIYFGEGSWLTVV.

This chain links TRBV18 with TRBJ2-1; 12 bases match TRBD1. The V and J ends lost 3 bases and 8 bases, in that order; junction bases with no gene match: 11. In germline, CDR1 is KGHSH, CDR2 LQKENI. The length of the CDR3 is 17 residues. CDR3 residues: CASSPRTGTGGRDEQFF. The CDR3 DNA reads as TGTGCCAGCTCACCTCGGACCGGGACAGGGGGCAGGGATGAGCAGTTCTTC.

This clone was observed a single time. This chain links TRBV19 with TRBJ1-1, with a possible D match to TRBD1 (6 bases). The CDR3 runs 13 residues. The V end was cut by 5 bases, the J end by 2 bases, with 9 bases between. CDR1 LNHDA and CDR2 SQIVND come from the germline V gene (reference sequence). The CDR3, as DNA: TGTGCCAGTAGTTACAGGGAAAACACTGAAGCTTTCTTT. Its translation is CASSYRENTEAFF.

The gene calls are TRBV18 and TRBJ2-5; TRBD2 aligns across 9 bases. Germline V gives CDR1 KGHSH, CDR2 LQKENI. Germline trimming cut 4 bases from V and 1 base from J; bases unmatched to any gene: 10. This CDR3 contains 17 residues. The CDR3 DNA is TGTGCCAGCTCACGGTCCACCTCTAGCGGGACCCAAGAGACCCAGTACTTC. Translating gives CASSRSTSSGTQETQYF.

The V gene is TRBV19, the J gene TRBJ1-3, with 8 positions matching TRBD1. The CDR3 spans 16 residues. CDR1 LNHDA and CDR2 SQIVND come from the germline V gene (reference sequence). With 8 bases clipped from V and 4 bases from J, the junction kept 13 bases outside the gene matches. The CDR3 coding sequence is TGTGCCAGTCAGACAGCGCTCAGGGGGCGCGGAAACACCATATATTTT. Translation: CASQTALRGRGNTIYF.

The chain carries TRBV2 and TRBJ2-3; D is possibly TRBD2 (6 bases). The CDR3 spans 13 residues. The V end lost 8 bases, the J end lost 0 bases, and 9 bases lay between the germline ends. Germline V gives CDR1 SNHLY, CDR2 FYNNEI. CDR3 coding DNA: TGTGCCAGCGAAGGGACTAGCACAGATACGCAGTATTTT. Encoded protein: CASEGTSTDTQYF.

The rearrangement uses TRBV6-2 or TRBV6-3 and TRBJ2-7; 7 nucleotides match TRBD2. Germline CDR1 reads MNHEY; CDR2 reads SVGEGT. J was trimmed by 2 bases and V by 2 bases; bases with no gene match: 6. There are 15 residues in the CDR3. For the CDR3, the DNA is TGTGCCAGCAGTTACGATTTAGCGGGCCCCTACGAGCAGTACTTC. It translates to CASSYDLAGPYEQYF.

The J gene is TRBJ2-7, the V gene TRBV4-1, with D perhaps TRBD2 (6 bases). The V end was cut by 1 base, the J end by 3 bases, with 13 bases between. CDR3 size: 15 residues. CDR1 and CDR2 from the germline V gene are MGHRA and YSYEKL. The CDR3 spells CASSQGMGGIYEQYF. CDR3 nucleotides: TGCGCCAGCAGCCAAGGTATGGGGGGAATCTACGAGCAGTACTTC.

V usage is TRBV5-1 and J usage is TRBJ2-1, with 11 positions matching TRBD1. Germline V gene lookup returns CDR1 SGHRS and CDR2 YFSETQ. The length of the CDR3 is 16 residues. J gave up 6 bases and V 4 bases, and 9 bases lay outside the gene matches. The CDR3, as DNA: TGCGCCAGCAGCCCCGCCGGGACAGGGGGGGCCAATGAGCAGTTCTTC. Protein: CASSPAGTGGANEQFF.

V gene TRBV10-3 combines with J gene TRBJ2-2, with a weak D call TRBD2 (5 bases). V gave up 3 bases and J gave up 4 bases, with 9 bases separating them. The CDR3 length is 14 residues. The germline V gene has CDR1 ENHRY and CDR2 SYGVKD. CDR3 sequence (DNA): TGTGCCATCAGTGAATTCGAGGGCACCGGGGAGCTGTTTTTT. Its translation is CAISEFEGTGELFF.

CDR3 nucleotides: TGTGCCAGCAGCTTCGAGCACGTCTATGGCTACACCTTC. It specifies CASSFEHVYGYTF. This chain joins TRBV5-6 and TRBJ1-2; D unresolved. Germline CDR1 and CDR2: SGHDT and YYEEEE. This CDR3 spans 13 amino acids. Trimming took 2 bases from V and 4 from J, leaving 9 bases between them.

The chain couples TRBV6-5 to TRBJ1-2; D perhaps matches TRBD1 (6 bases). CDR3 length: 14 amino acids. CDR1 and CDR2 from the germline V gene are MNHEY and SVGAGI. Trimming stripped 6 bases from V and 0 bases from J, with 11 bases between. CDR3 sequence reads: CASSGGGANYGYTF. CDR3 nucleotide sequence: TGTGCCAGCAGCGGGGGGGGCGCTAACTATGGCTACACCTTC.

The chain carries TRBV7-9 and TRBJ1-2; 8 bases line up with TRBD1. CDR3 size: 16 residues. Losses at the gene ends were 5 bases for V and 3 bases for J; bases not matched to a gene: 11. Germline lookup yields CDR1 SEHNR and CDR2 FQNEAQ (reference sequence). Here the CDR3 DNA reads TGTGCCAGCAGCCTCGCGCTAGCACAGGGGGACTATGGCTACACCTTC. This translates into CASSLALAQGDYGYTF. Supplemented by reference TRBV7-9 and TRBJ1-2, the full variable domain reads DTGVSQNPRHKITKRGQNVTFRCDPISEHNRLYWYRQTLGQGPEFLTYFQNEAQLEKSRLLSDRFSAERPKGSFSTLEIQRTEQGDSAMYLCASSLALAQGDYGYTFGSGTRLTVV.

The rearrangement uses TRBV19 and TRBJ2-2; 8 bases line up with TRBD2. CDR3 size: 15 residues. Germline CDR1 is LNHDA and CDR2 is SQIVND (reference sequence). Losses at the gene ends were 2 bases for V and 4 bases for J; bases not matched to a gene: 3. The CDR3 spells CASSIRTSPTGELFF. In nucleotides, the CDR3 is TGTGCCAGTAGTATAAGGACTAGCCCCACCGGGGAGCTGTTTTTT.

This clone has just a few counts. The chain carries TRBV4-2 and TRBJ1-2, with D unresolved. Germline V gene sequence: CDR1 LGHNA, CDR2 YNFKEQ. Trimming took 0 bases from V and 0 from J, leaving 11 bases between them. The CDR3 has 16 residues. CDR3 loop: CASSQEPRLANYGYTF. The CDR3 DNA sequence: TGTGCCAGCAGCCAAGAGCCACGGTTAGCTAACTATGGCTACACCTTC.